The TCR beta chain described here comes from a study of T-cell memory formation after mild COVID-19. The CDR3 spans 14 residues. The junction had 5 bases not matched to a gene; V was cut back by 6 bases and J by 4 bases. This clonotype was seen a handful of times. TCRdb ran MiXCR on the 5' RACE reads and lists one entry per CDR3 protein. The sample carries around 420,000 distinct CDR3 sequences, 20% to 25% recorded once. This rearrangement joins TRBV12-3 or TRBV12-4 to TRBJ2-3, with 9 bases matching TRBD2. The receptor's source is an adult woman who had mild COVID-19 (a few samples of this study predate the infection). Cell type and time point are not known. Material for sequencing was PBMCs or a T cell subset sorted from them (not recorded which). CDR3 sequence (DNA): TGTGCCAGCAGCCCCGGGACTAGCCCAGATACGCAGTATTTT. Translated: CASSPGTSPDTQYF.